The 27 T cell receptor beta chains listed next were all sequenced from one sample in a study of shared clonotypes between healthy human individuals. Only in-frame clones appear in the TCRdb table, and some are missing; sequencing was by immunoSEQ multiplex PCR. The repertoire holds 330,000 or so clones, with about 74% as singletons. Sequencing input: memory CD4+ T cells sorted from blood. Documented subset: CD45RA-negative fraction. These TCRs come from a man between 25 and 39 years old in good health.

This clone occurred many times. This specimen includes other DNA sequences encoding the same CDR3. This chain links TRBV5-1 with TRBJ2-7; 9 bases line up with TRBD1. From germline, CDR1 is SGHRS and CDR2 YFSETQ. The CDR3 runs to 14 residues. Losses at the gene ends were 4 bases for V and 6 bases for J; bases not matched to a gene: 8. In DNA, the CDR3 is TGCGCCAGCAGCCCGGCGGACAGGGGTCGCGAGCAGTACTTC. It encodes CASSPADRGREQYF.

The CDR3 DNA reads TGTGCCAGCAGCATTGACAGGGGAATGTGGGAGCAGTACTTC. Its protein is CASSIDRGMWEQYF. The chain recombines TRBV7-2 with TRBJ2-7; 8 bases are shared with TRBD1. After removal of 5 bases from V and 7 bases from J, the junction contained 10 bases not matched to a gene. Per the germline V gene, CDR1 is SGHTA and CDR2 is FQGNSA. The CDR3 contains 14 residues.

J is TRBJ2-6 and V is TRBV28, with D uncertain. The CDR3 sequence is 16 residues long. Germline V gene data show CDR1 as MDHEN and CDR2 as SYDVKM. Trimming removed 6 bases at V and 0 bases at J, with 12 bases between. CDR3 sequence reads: CASSPPLGSGANVLTF. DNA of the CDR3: TGTGCCAGCAGCCCCCCCCTAGGCTCTGGGGCCAACGTCCTGACTTTC. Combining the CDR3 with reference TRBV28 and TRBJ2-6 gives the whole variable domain DVKVTQSSRYLVKRTGEKVFLECVQDMDHENMFWYRQDPGLGLRLIYFSYDVKMKEKGDIPEGYSVSREKKERFSLILESASTNQTSMYLCASSPPLGSGANVLTFGAGSRLTVL.

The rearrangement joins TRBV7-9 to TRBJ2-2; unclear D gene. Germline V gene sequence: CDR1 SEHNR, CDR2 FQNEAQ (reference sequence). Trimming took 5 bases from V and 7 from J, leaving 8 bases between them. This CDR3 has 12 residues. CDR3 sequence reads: CASSSFVGELFF. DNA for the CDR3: TGTGCCAGCAGCAGTTTCGTCGGGGAGCTGTTTTTT.

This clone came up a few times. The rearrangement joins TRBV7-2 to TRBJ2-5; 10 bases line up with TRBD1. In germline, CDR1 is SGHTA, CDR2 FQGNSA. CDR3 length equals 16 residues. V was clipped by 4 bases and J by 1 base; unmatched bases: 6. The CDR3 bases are TGTGCCAGCAGCTCGCCCGGGACAGGGGCCCAAGAGACCCAGTACTTC. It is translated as CASSSPGTGAQETQYF.

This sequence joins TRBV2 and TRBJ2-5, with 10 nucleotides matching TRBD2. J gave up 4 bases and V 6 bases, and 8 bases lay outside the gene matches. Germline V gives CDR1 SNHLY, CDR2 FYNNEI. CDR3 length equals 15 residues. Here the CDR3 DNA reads TGTGCCAGCAGCGACGAGCTAGCGGGAGTAGAGACCCAGTACTTC. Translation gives CASSDELAGVETQYF.

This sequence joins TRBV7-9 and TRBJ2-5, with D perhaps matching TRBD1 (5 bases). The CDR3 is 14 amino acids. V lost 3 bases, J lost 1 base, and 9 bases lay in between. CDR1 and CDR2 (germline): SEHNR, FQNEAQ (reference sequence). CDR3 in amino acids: CASSFQGGQETQYF. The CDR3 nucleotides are TGTGCCAGCAGCTTCCAGGGCGGCCAAGAGACCCAGTACTTC.

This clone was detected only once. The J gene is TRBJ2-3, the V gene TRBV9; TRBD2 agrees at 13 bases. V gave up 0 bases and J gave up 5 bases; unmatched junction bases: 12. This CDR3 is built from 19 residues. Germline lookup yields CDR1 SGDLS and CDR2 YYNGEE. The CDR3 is CASSVGSHRTSGSGDTQYF. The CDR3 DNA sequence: TGTGCCAGCAGCGTAGGTAGCCACCGGACTAGCGGGAGTGGAGATACGCAGTATTTT. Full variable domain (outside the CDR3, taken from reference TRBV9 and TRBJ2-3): DSGVTQTPKHLITATGQRVTLRCSPRSGDLSVYWYQQSLDQGLQFLIQYYNGEERAKGNILERFSAQQFPDLHSELNLSSLELGDSALYFCASSVGSHRTSGSGDTQYFGPGTRLTVL.

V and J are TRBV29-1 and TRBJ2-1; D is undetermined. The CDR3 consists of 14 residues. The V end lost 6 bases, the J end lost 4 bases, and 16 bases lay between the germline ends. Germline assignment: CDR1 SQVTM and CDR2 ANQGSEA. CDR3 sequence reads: CSVNTLEGYNEQFF. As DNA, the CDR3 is TGCAGCGTCAACACACTCGAAGGATACAATGAGCAGTTCTTC.

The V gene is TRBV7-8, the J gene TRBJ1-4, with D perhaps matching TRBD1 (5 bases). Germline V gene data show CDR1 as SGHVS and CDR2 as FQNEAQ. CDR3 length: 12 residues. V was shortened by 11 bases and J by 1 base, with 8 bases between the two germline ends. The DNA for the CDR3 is TGTGCCGGGGGGAGAACTAATGAAAAACTGTTTTTT. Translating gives CAGGRTNEKLFF.

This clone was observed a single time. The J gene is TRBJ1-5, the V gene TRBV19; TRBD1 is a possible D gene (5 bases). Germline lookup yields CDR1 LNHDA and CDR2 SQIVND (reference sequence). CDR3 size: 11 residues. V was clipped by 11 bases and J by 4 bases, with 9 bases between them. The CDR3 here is CAGGKNQPQHF. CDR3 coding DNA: TGTGCCGGGGGGAAGAATCAGCCCCAGCATTTT.

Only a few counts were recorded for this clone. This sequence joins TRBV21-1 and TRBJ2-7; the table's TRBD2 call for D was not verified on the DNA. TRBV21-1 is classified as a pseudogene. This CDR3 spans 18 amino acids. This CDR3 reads CASSKFSCSRPNGCEQYF. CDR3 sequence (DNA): TGTGCCAGCAGCAAATTTTCTTGCTCTAGGCCAAACGGCTGCGAGCAGTACTTC.

CDR3 sequence reads: CASSIRGSILPQHF. The CDR3 bases are TGTGCCAGTAGTATCAGGGGTTCAATCTTGCCCCAGCATTTT. The V and J genes are TRBV19 and TRBJ1-5; TRBD1 is a possible D gene (6 bases). Per the germline V gene, CDR1 is LNHDA and CDR2 is SQIVND (reference sequence). The V end lost 3 bases, the J end lost 9 bases, and 15 bases lay between the germline ends. This CDR3 is 14 amino acids long.

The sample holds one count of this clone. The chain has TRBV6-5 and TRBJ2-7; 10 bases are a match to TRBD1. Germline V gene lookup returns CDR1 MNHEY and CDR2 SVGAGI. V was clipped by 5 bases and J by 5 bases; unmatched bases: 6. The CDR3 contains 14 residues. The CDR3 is CASSTRDRGHEQYF. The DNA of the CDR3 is TGTGCCAGCAGTACCCGGGACAGGGGCCACGAGCAGTACTTC.

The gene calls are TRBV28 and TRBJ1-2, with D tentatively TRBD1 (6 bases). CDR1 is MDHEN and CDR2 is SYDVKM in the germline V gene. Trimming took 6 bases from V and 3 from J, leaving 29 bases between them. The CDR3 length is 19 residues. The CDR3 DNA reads TGTGCCAGCAGCACGACAACTAAAGATTGGACAGCCAATTACTATGGCTACACCTTC. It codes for CASSTTTKDWTANYYGYTF.

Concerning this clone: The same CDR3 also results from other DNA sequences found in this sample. In DNA form, the CDR3 reads TGTGCCAGCAGTTTAACGGGGGGGCGGGGGGCGTATGAAAAACTGTTTTTT. Protein sequence: CASSLTGGRGAYEKLFF. The chain employs TRBV27 and TRBJ1-4; D is possibly TRBD1 (6 bases). This CDR3 comprises 17 residues. Germline CDR1 reads MNHEY; CDR2 reads SMNVEV (reference sequence). The ends were cut back, 2 bases at V and 6 bases at J, with 19 bases in the middle.

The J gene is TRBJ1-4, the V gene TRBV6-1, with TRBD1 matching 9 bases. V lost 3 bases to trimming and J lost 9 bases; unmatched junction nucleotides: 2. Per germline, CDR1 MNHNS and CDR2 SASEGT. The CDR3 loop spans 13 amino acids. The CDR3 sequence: CASSEGTGKKLFF. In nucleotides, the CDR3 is TGTGCCAGCAGTGAGGGGACAGGGAAAAAACTGTTTTTT.

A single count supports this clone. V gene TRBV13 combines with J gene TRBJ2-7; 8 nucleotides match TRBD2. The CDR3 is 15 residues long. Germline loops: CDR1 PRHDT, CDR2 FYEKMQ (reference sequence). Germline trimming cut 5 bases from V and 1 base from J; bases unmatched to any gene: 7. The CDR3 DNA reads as TGTGCCAGCAGCCCTCGGGGGGGCGCTTCCTACGAGCAGTACTTC. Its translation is CASSPRGGASYEQYF.

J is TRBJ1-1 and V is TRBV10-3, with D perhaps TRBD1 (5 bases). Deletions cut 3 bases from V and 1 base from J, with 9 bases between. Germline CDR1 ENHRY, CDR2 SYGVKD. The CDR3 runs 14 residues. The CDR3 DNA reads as TGTGCCATCAGTGATCGGGGGAAGAACACTGAAGCTTTCTTT. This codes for CAISDRGKNTEAFF.

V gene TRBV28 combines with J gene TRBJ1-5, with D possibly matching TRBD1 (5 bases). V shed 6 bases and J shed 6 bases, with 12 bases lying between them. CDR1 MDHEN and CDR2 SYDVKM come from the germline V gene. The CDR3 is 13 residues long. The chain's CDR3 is CASRDTQVQPQHF. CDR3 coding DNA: TGTGCCAGCAGGGACACGCAGGTTCAGCCCCAGCATTTT.

CDR3 in amino acids: CASSTSTGETYEQYF. The CDR3 nucleotides are TGCGCCAGCAGCACGAGTACAGGGGAGACCTACGAGCAGTACTTC. This rearrangement joins TRBV5-1 to TRBJ2-7; TRBD1 aligns across 7 bases. The junction had 9 bases not matched to a gene; V was cut back by 4 bases and J by 2 bases. From germline, CDR1 is SGHRS and CDR2 YFSETQ. The CDR3 is 15 amino acids.

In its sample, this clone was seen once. CDR3 nucleotide sequence: TGTGCCAGCAGTTCCTCCGGGACCTCCGGAAACACCATATATTTT. It encodes CASSSSGTSGNTIYF. The chain is built from TRBV28 and TRBJ1-3, with D perhaps TRBD1 (5 bases). The V end lost 4 bases, the J end lost 4 bases, and 14 bases lay between the germline ends. Germline CDR1 is MDHEN and CDR2 is SYDVKM. CDR3 length: 15 amino acids.

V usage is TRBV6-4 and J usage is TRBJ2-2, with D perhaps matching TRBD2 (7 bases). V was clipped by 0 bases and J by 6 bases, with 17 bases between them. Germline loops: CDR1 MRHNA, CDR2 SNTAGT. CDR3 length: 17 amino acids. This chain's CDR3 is CASSDSRRGPGAGELFF. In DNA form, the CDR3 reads TGTGCCAGCAGTGACTCGAGGCGGGGGCCGGGCGCCGGGGAGCTGTTTTTT.

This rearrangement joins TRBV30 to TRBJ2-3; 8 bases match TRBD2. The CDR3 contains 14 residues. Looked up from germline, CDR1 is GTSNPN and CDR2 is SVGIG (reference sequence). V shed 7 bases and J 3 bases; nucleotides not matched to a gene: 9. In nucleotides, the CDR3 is TGTGCCTTAGGCGGGGGGACTAAAACAGATACGCAGTATTTT. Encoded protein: CALGGGTKTDTQYF.

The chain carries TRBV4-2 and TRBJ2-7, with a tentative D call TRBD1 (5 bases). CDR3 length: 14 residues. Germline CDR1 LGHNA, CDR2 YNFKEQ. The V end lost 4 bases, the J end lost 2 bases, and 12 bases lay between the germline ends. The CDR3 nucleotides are TGTGCCAGCAGCCCCTCACAGGCCCCCTACGAGCAGTACTTC. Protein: CASSPSQAPYEQYF.

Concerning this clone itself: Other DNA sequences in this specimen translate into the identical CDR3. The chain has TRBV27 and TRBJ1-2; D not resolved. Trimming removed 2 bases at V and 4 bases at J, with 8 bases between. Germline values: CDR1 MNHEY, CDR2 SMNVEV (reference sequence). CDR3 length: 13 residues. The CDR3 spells CASSLRGSYGYTF. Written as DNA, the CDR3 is TGTGCCAGCAGTTTACGGGGTAGCTATGGCTACACCTTC.

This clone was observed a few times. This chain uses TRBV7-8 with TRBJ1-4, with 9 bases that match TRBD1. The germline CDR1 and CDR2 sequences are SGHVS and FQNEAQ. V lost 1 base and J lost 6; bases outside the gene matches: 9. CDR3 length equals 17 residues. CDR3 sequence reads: CASSLGYRGREDEKLFF. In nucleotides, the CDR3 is TGTGCCAGCAGCTTAGGGTACAGGGGGCGCGAGGATGAAAAACTGTTTTTT.